This TCR beta chain was observed in a study of neurological immune-mediated disorders. V dropped 7 bases and J dropped 2 bases, with 16 bases sitting between them. CDR3 length: 15 amino acids. General observations from the study: None of the CDR3 amino acid sequences of expanded clones recurred across subjects, suggesting private repertoires in all groups. While HTLV-1-associated myelopathy showed the greatest TCR clonal expansion, multiple sclerosis showed the least, falling below healthy controls.

This clonotype was recorded at least ten times. The antigen remains unidentified. PBMCs stored at -80 C, numbering 2 million, were the origin of the unsorted libraries. In each sequencing run, over 170 million TCR-beta sequences were generated from 15-18 subjects. Via MiXCR, TCRdb re-called the 5' RACE reads, giving one row per CDR3 protein. The sample has under 60,000 distinct CDR3 sequences; about 9.3% are singletons. The sample taken for sequencing was PBMCs. The chain has TRBV12-3 or TRBV12-4 and TRBJ2-3; tentatively, D is TRBD1 (5 bases). The receptor's source is a woman in her 40s with HTLV-1-associated myelopathy (HAM/TSP). CDR3 bases: TGTGCCAGCACCCTTAGTGTGACAGCCACAGATACGCAGTATTTT. It translates to CASTLSVTATDTQYF.